This is a list of T cell receptor beta chains from one sample in a study of blood T cell repertoires in COVID-19. The repertoire was sequenced with immunoSEQ multiplex PCR; TCRdb's copy has only in-frame clones and lacks some. The sample records about 300,000 clones, 70% to 90% being singletons. The sequenced sample consisted of peripheral blood. These receptors originate from a young man with active or convalescent COVID-19. Both conserved end residues are part of each CDR3. Clone size is given for some rows only: seen once, a few or many times, or a class if the clone is expanded.

size: .
V: TRBV28
CDR3: CAGWDRGLQPQHF

size: .
V: TRBV7-2
CDR3: CASSLVAGGSNEQFF

size: .
V: TRBV6-1
CDR3: CASSGQGAVLENIQYF

size: .
V: TRBV27
CDR3: CASSPSFTSPDTQYF

size: few
V: TRBV6-5
CDR3: CASILGQGFGNTIYF

size: .
V: TRBV6-5
CDR3: CASRNRGQVYGYTF

size: .
V: TRBV2
CDR3: CASSGILAGENNEQFF

size: .
V: TRBV3-1/TRBV3-2
CDR3: CASQAGALYEQYF

size: .
V: TRBV5-1
CDR3: CASSLVAGINSPLHF

size: .
V: TRBV3-1/TRBV3-2
CDR3: CASSPSGGALDTQYF

size: .
V: TRBV5-6
CDR3: CASSSLTENNEKLFF